The 28 T cell receptor beta chains below were found in one sample sequenced in a study of regulatory T cells in long-lasting Graves disease. Arm-PCR with iRepertoire HTBI primers amplified the CDR3 regions for these TCR beta libraries. TCRdb passed the multiplex PCR reads through MiXCR, listing each CDR3 protein once. The data show 400,000 to 550,000 distinct CDR3 sequences, with about 16% seen just once and 23% held by the top ten. Time point described: newly diagnosed GD, antithyroid drugs for less than 3 months. Making the TCR library involved RNA that had been extracted from PBMCs. These data were also reused for a study on T cells in Graves' hyperthyroidism and ophthalmopathy.

Here the sequenced sample was peripheral blood mononuclear cells (PBMCs), taken at new diagnosis, from a patient treated with antithyroid drugs. The receptors here all came from a woman under 30 with Graves disease.

The V call is TRBV10-3, the J call TRBJ2-2; D ambiguous. The CDR3 totals 12 residues. Trimming removed 4 bases at V and 2 bases at J, with 2 bases between. Looked up from germline, CDR1 is ENHRY and CDR2 is SYGVKD. CDR3 loop: CAISANTGELFF. The CDR3, as DNA: TGTGCCATCAGTGCTAACACCGGGGAGCTGTTTTTT.

The J gene is TRBJ2-4, the V gene TRBV6-5; possibly TRBD1 for D (5 bases). The CDR3 totals 17 residues. Germline CDR1 and CDR2: MNHEY and SVGAGI. V was cut by 2 bases and J by 5 bases, with 19 bases left in between. The CDR3 DNA reads as TGTGCCAGCAGTTACCTGGACATCCGGAACTACCAAAACATTCAGTACTTC. Its protein is CASSYLDIRNYQNIQYF.

The chain couples TRBV19 to TRBJ2-3; 10 bases fit TRBD2. The germline V gene encodes CDR1 LNHDA and CDR2 SQIVND (reference sequence). This CDR3 is 15 amino acids long. With 5 bases clipped from V and 5 bases from J, the junction kept 7 bases outside the gene matches. CDR3 in DNA: TGTGCCAGTAGTGCAAGACTAGCGGGTGAAGATACGCAGTATTTT. Protein: CASSARLAGEDTQYF.

This clonotype occurred many times. The rearrangement links TRBV6-1 to TRBJ2-7; D is uncertain. Germline CDR1 is MNHNS and CDR2 is SASEGT. The CDR3 loop spans 12 amino acids. Trimming pared 7 bases from V and 3 bases from J, leaving 10 bases between. The CDR3 DNA follows: TGTGCCAGCATCGATTTTTTCTACGAGCAGTACTTC. Its protein product is CASIDFFYEQYF.

V gene TRBV5-1 combines with J gene TRBJ1-5; TRBD1 matches 10 bases. V was pared by 4 bases and J by 2 bases, with 9 bases of the junction left unmatched. CDR3 length: 17 amino acids. In germline, CDR1 is SGHRS, CDR2 YFSETQ. The CDR3 sequence: CASSPGTGEVGNQPQHF. CDR3 bases: TGCGCCAGCAGCCCCGGGACAGGGGAGGTCGGCAATCAGCCCCAGCATTTT.

This clonotype was observed many times. The chain carries TRBV29-1 and TRBJ1-1; 7 positions agree with TRBD1. Trimming at V came to 5 bases and at J to 4 bases, leaving 4 bases not matched to a gene. CDR3 length: 12 residues. Germline loops: CDR1 SQVTM, CDR2 ANQGSEA. CDR3 DNA: TGCAGCGTTTCACAGGGGACCACTGAAGCTTTCTTT. Encoded protein: CSVSQGTTEAFF.

The CDR3 loop is CASSEIGLAGGGNEQFF. In DNA, the CDR3 is TGTGCCAGCAGTGAAATAGGGCTAGCGGGAGGGGGCAATGAGCAGTTCTTC. This sequence joins TRBV2 and TRBJ2-1, with 12 bases fitting TRBD2. The J segment lost 6 bases and the V segment lost 2 bases, leaving 8 bases of the junction unmatched. Germline CDR1 reads SNHLY; CDR2 reads FYNNEI. This CDR3 spans 17 amino acids.

This clonotype turned up a few times. The chain is built from TRBV7-2 and TRBJ1-3; 9 bases are a match to TRBD1. The CDR3 runs to 14 residues. Germline values: CDR1 SGHTA, CDR2 FQGNSA. V shed 5 bases, J shed 4 bases, and the junction held 3 bases outside the gene matches. CDR3 region: CASSRTGAGNTIYF. The CDR3 DNA follows: TGTGCCAGCAGCCGGACAGGGGCGGGAAACACCATATATTTT.

The chain uses TRBV30 and TRBJ1-4; D is uncertain. CDR3 length: 14 residues. CDR1 and CDR2 from the germline V gene are GTSNPN and SVGIG (reference sequence). V lost 3 bases and J lost 5, with 13 bases in between. The CDR3 is CAWRPPLWNEKLFF. The CDR3 coding sequence is TGTGCCTGGAGACCTCCCCTCTGGAATGAAAAACTGTTTTTT.

This clonotype came up many times. This sequence joins TRBV18 and TRBJ2-1; no firm D call. With 6 bases removed from V and 9 bases from J, the gap between germline ends came to 9 bases. Germline V gives CDR1 KGHSH, CDR2 LQKENI. CDR3 length: 11 amino acids. The CDR3: CASSPKSEQFF. CDR3 nucleotides: TGTGCCAGCTCCCCCAAGTCTGAGCAGTTCTTC. The full variable domain, its missing parts supplied by reference TRBV18 and TRBJ2-1, is NAGVMQNPRHLVRRRGQEARLRCSPMKGHSHVYWYRQLPEEGLKFMVYLQKENIIDESGMPKERFSAEFPKEGPSILRIQQVVRGDSAAYFCASSPKSEQFFGPGTRLTVL.

At least ten counts were recorded for this clonotype. J is TRBJ2-7 and V is TRBV2; 8 bases agree with TRBD2. Per the germline V gene, CDR1 is SNHLY and CDR2 is FYNNEI. The CDR3 runs 13 residues. The V and J ends lost 11 bases and 6 bases, in that order; junction bases with no gene match: 12. DNA for the CDR3: TGTGCCTACATGCCTAGCGGGCTGATCGAGCAGTACTTC. Translation gives CAYMPSGLIEQYF.

This clonotype was counted ten times or more. The chain is built from TRBV6-1 and TRBJ2-3; D is possibly TRBD1 or TRBD2 (6 bases each). Germline V gene sequence: CDR1 MNHNS, CDR2 SASEGT. The CDR3 has 17 residues. The V and J ends lost 0 bases and 0 bases respectively, with 13 bases between them. In DNA form, the CDR3 reads TGTGCCAGCAGTGAAGCGTTTCGGGGGCGCAGCACAGATACGCAGTATTTT. It specifies CASSEAFRGRSTDTQYF.

This clonotype showed up many times. The V and J genes are TRBV6-1 and TRBJ2-7; tentatively, D is TRBD1 or TRBD2 (5 bases each). Germline assignment: CDR1 MNHNS and CDR2 SASEGT. The CDR3 is 13 amino acids. Trimming took off 7 bases at V and 2 bases at J, with 12 bases between the two ends. This CDR3 is CASNRDGTYEQYF. For the CDR3, the DNA is TGTGCCAGCAATCGGGACGGGACCTACGAGCAGTACTTC.

This CDR3 is CASSQQMGSTGHEQYF. The CDR3 DNA is TGTGCCAGCTCACAACAAATGGGCTCCACCGGCCACGAGCAGTACTTC. J is TRBJ2-7 and V is TRBV18; D gene ambiguous. This CDR3 region has 16 residues. CDR1 is KGHSH, CDR2 LQKENI, per germline. The germline V and J ends were trimmed by 4 bases and 5 bases, with 21 bases remaining between them.

This clonotype was recorded at least ten times. This chain links TRBV7-2 with TRBJ2-5; 7 positions agree with TRBD1. CDR1 and CDR2 from the germline V gene are SGHTA and FQGNSA. Trimming cost V 3 bases and J 5 bases; bases outside gene matches: 6. This CDR3 is built from 14 residues. CDR3 sequence reads: CASSFRQGRETQYF. The CDR3, as DNA: TGTGCCAGCAGCTTCCGACAGGGTCGGGAGACCCAGTACTTC.

The V and J genes are TRBV28 and TRBJ1-5; no clear D. Trimming removed 5 bases from V and 7 bases from J, with 12 bases in between. The CDR3 length is 13 residues. Germline V gives CDR1 MDHEN, CDR2 SYDVKM. The CDR3 spells CASSVGGEQPQHF. The CDR3, as DNA: TGTGCCAGCAGTGTCGGCGGGGAACAGCCCCAGCATTTT. The full variable domain, in which reference TRBV28 and TRBJ1-5 provide the parts outside the CDR3, is DVKVTQSSRYLVKRTGEKVFLECVQDMDHENMFWYRQDPGLGLRLIYFSYDVKMKEKGDIPEGYSVSREKKERFSLILESASTNQTSMYLCASSVGGEQPQHFGDGTRLSIL.

This clonotype was counted many times. This chain links TRBV5-1 with TRBJ1-2; D ambiguous. The CDR3 has 16 amino acids. V lost 3 bases and J lost 3, with 18 bases in between. Germline V gene sequence: CDR1 SGHRS, CDR2 YFSETQ. The CDR3 bases are TGCGCCAGCAGCTCGCTCTTTGGTTTGTGGGACTATGGCTACACCTTC. Its protein is CASSSLFGLWDYGYTF. The variable domain in full, with the rest retrieved from reference TRBV5-1 and TRBJ1-2, is KAGVTQTPRYLIKTRGQQVTLSCSPISGHRSVSWYQQTPGQGLQFLFEYFSETQRNKGNFPGRFSGRQFSNSRSEMNVSTLELGDSALYLCASSSLFGLWDYGYTFGSGTRLTVV.

The table lists this clonotype with many counts. The rearrangement uses TRBV7-9 and TRBJ2-1; D is unclear. CDR1 is SEHNR and CDR2 is FQNEAQ in the germline V gene (reference sequence). Trimming removed 0 bases from V and 7 bases from J, with 4 bases in between. The CDR3 runs 12 residues. CDR3 protein: CASSLALNEQFF. The CDR3 DNA is TGTGCCAGCAGCTTAGCGCTGAATGAGCAGTTCTTC. The whole variable domain, filled in from reference TRBV7-9 and TRBJ2-1, reads DTGVSQNPRHKITKRGQNVTFRCDPISEHNRLYWYRQTLGQGPEFLTYFQNEAQLEKSRLLSDRFSAERPKGSFSTLEIQRTEQGDSAMYLCASSLALNEQFFGPGTRLTVL.

This clonotype was counted ten times or more. The V gene is TRBV7-2, the J gene TRBJ2-7, with TRBD1 matching over 7 bases. CDR3 length: 14 amino acids. CDR1 is SGHTA and CDR2 is FQGNSA in the germline V gene. Unmatched junction bases numbered 11, after V lost 5 bases and J lost 7 bases. In nucleotides, the CDR3 is TGTGCCAGCAGCCCAACAGGGACCAGGGGGGAGCAGTACTTC. This codes for CASSPTGTRGEQYF.

This clonotype was recorded many times. This rearrangement joins TRBV20-1 to TRBJ1-5; 7 nucleotides agree with TRBD1. Trimming at V came to 3 bases and at J to 7 bases, leaving 12 bases not matched to a gene. The CDR3 consists of 15 residues. Germline V gene lookup returns CDR1 DFQATT and CDR2 SNEGSKA (reference sequence). CDR3 DNA: TGCAGTGCTAGCAATAGGGAGGGGGCAAGACAGCCCCAGCATTTT. Encoded protein: CSASNREGARQPQHF.

This clonotype appeared a single time. A clone one base away is much larger, so this may be a read error. V is TRBV2 and J is TRBJ1-1, with D tentatively TRBD1 (5 bases). The CDR3 runs 13 residues. CDR1 is SNHLY and CDR2 is FYNNEI in the germline V gene. CDR3 sequence: CASGDQGNTEAFF. The CDR3 nucleotides are TGTGCCAGCGGTGACCAGGGGAACACTGAAGCTTTCTTT.

The CDR3 sequence is CASSRQGDTQYF. CDR3 DNA sequence: TGTGCCAGCAGCAGACAGGGTGATACGCAGTATTTT. The rearrangement uses TRBV6-1 and TRBJ2-3; 7 bases agree with TRBD1. This CDR3 has 12 amino acids. The germline V gene encodes CDR1 MNHNS and CDR2 SASEGT. Unmatched junction bases numbered 3, after V lost 6 bases and J lost 6 bases.

There are many counts of this clonotype. The chain employs TRBV27 and TRBJ1-2, with unresolved D. Trimming shortened V by 4 bases and J by 4 bases, and 16 bases separated the two germline ends. The germline gives CDR1 MNHEY, CDR2 SMNVEV (reference sequence). This CDR3 spans 15 amino acids. The CDR3 DNA reads as TGTGCCAGCAGTTCAAAGGCAGAGTCTCTCTATGGCTACACCTTC. Translating it yields CASSSKAESLYGYTF.

This clonotype has a count of ten or more. The rearrangement joins TRBV6-1 to TRBJ1-1; D ambiguous. The V and J ends lost 2 bases and 8 bases respectively, with 15 bases between them. From germline, CDR1 is MNHNS and CDR2 SASEGT. The CDR3 has 14 amino acids. In DNA form, the CDR3 reads TGTGCCAGCAGTGAATCCCTTATCCCACTGGAAGCTTTCTTT. Amino acids: CASSESLIPLEAFF.

This chain joins TRBV6-2 or TRBV6-3 and TRBJ2-6; no clear D gene. Germline CDR1 MNHEY, CDR2 SVGEGT. The CDR3 has 14 residues. The V and J ends lost 6 bases and 0 bases respectively, with 6 bases between them. The chain's CDR3 is CASSKNSGANVLTF. CDR3 DNA: TGTGCCAGCAGCAAAAACTCTGGGGCCAACGTCCTGACTTTC.

The chain uses TRBV30 and TRBJ2-5; TRBD2 agrees at 12 bases. This CDR3 contains 17 residues. Germline CDR1 reads GTSNPN; CDR2 reads SVGIG (reference sequence). With 1 base clipped from V and 5 bases from J, the junction kept 11 bases outside the gene matches. CDR3 in amino acids: CAWSASGTSGYMETQYF. The CDR3, as DNA: TGTGCCTGGAGTGCCTCCGGGACTAGCGGGTATATGGAGACCCAGTACTTC.

The rearrangement joins TRBV5-1 to TRBJ2-1, with 7 bases matching TRBD1. V shed 4 bases and J 0 bases; nucleotides not matched to a gene: 10. This CDR3 contains 17 residues. Germline-derived CDR1 and CDR2 are SGHRS and YFSETQ. CDR3 protein: CASSHRQGPSSYNEQFF. In DNA, the CDR3 is TGCGCCAGCAGCCACCGACAGGGCCCCAGCTCCTACAATGAGCAGTTCTTC.

This clonotype was counted many times. The V and J genes are TRBV5-1 and TRBJ2-3, with D uncertain. Germline CDR1 SGHRS, CDR2 YFSETQ. The CDR3 totals 15 residues. Trimming took off 0 bases at V and 2 bases at J, with 10 bases between the two ends. The CDR3 reads CASSLAGHLTDTQYF. The CDR3 DNA reads as TGCGCCAGCAGCTTGGCGGGCCATCTCACAGATACGCAGTATTTT.